These 9 T cell receptor beta chains were sequenced from one sample in a study of blood T cell repertoires in COVID-19 (TCRdb year 2020). Preparation of the library involved the immunoSEQ multiplex PCR assay. The table comes from immuneACCESS by way of TCRdb, which keeps in-frame sequences with V and J called. Part of the clones is missing from these tables; in studies checked, under half for an unresolved V gene and the rest for unknown reasons. The sample table holds about 180,000 clones, of which about 85% were seen once. The top ten hold 18% of the sample. Sequencing input: peripheral blood. The source of these receptors is a person aged 70 to 85 with COVID-19, enrolled during active disease.

This sequence joins TRBV4-3 and TRBJ1-6, with 9 bases aligning to TRBD1. The CDR3 covers 19 residues. V lost 0 bases, J lost 7 bases, and 13 bases stayed unmatched. Germline CDR1 LGHNA, CDR2 YSLEER. Here the CDR3 DNA reads TGCGCCAGCAGCCAAGATTCCGGACAGGGGCTGGCGGGAAATTCACCCCTCCACTTT. Translation gives CASSQDSGQGLAGNSPLHF.

V usage is TRBV6-5 and J usage is TRBJ2-7; D is ambiguous. The CDR3 covers 16 residues. Germline CDR1 and CDR2: MNHEY and SVGAGI. V lost 2 bases, J lost 2 bases, and 16 bases lay in between. CDR3 region: CASSYKFGGATYEQYF. In DNA, the CDR3 is TGTGCCAGCAGTTACAAGTTCGGCGGCGCTACCTACGAGCAGTACTTC.

This clone was picked up a small number of times. A clone one base away is much larger, so this may be a read error. The sample holds other DNA sequences that translate to the same CDR3. The chain is built from TRBV21-1 and TRBJ2-2; the D call of TRBD2 is as the table states it, not checked on the DNA. TRBV21-1 is termed a pseudogene. There are 16 residues in the CDR3. CDR3 DNA: TGTGCCTCCCCGGGGGGGACCGGGGGCGCGACCGGGGAGCTGTTTTTT. Protein product: CASPGGTGGATGELFF.

This clone has just a few counts. The rearrangement links TRBV6-2 or TRBV6-3 to TRBJ1-1; 7 bases align to TRBD1. This CDR3 spans 15 amino acids. The junction had 8 bases not matched to a gene; V was cut back by 0 bases and J by 7 bases. CDR1 MNHEY and CDR2 SVGEGT come from the germline V gene. The CDR3 region is CASSYSTPRDSEAFF. The DNA for the CDR3 is TGTGCCAGCAGTTACTCGACGCCCAGGGACAGTGAAGCTTTCTTT.

This chain links TRBV7-2 with TRBJ2-1; 14 bases are a match to TRBD2. The J segment lost 8 bases and the V segment lost 1 base, leaving 7 bases of the junction unmatched. CDR1 and CDR2 from the germline V gene are SGHTA and FQGNSA. CDR3 length: 17 residues. The CDR3 bases are TGTGCCAGCAGCTTAGTACGCGGACTAGCGGGAGGAGATGAGCAGTTCTTC. Residues: CASSLVRGLAGGDEQFF.

V gene TRBV27 combines with J gene TRBJ2-7, with 8 bases that match TRBD2. Trimming took 9 bases from V and 5 from J; bases not matched to a gene: 15. This CDR3 is built from 15 residues. Germline V gene lookup returns CDR1 MNHEY and CDR2 SMNVEV (reference sequence). CDR3 in DNA: TGTGCCAGTAAACAGTTTCGGGGGGGTAGGGACGAGCAGTACTTC. Its translation: CASKQFRGGRDEQYF.

This chain links TRBV19 with TRBJ2-3, with D possibly matching TRBD2 (7 bases). Between the trimmed V and J ends, which lost 2 bases and 4 bases, there was a span of 16 bases. The CDR3 contains 16 residues. Germline assignment: CDR1 LNHDA and CDR2 SQIVND (reference sequence). Written as DNA, the CDR3 is TGTGCCAGTAGTATAAAAGGTGGGGGGGCCGCAGATACGCAGTATTTT. It encodes CASSIKGGGAADTQYF. Combining the CDR3 with reference TRBV19 and TRBJ2-3 gives the whole variable domain DGGITQSPKYLFRKEGQNVTLSCEQNLNHDAMYWYRQDPGQGLRLIYYSQIVNDFQKGDIAEGYSVSREKKESFPLTVTSAQKNPTAFYLCASSIKGGGAADTQYFGPGTRLTVL.

CDR3 DNA sequence: TGCAGCGGGGGGACTAGCGGAAACACCGGGGAGCTGTTTTTT. This sequence encodes CSGGTSGNTGELFF. This chain joins TRBV29-1 and TRBJ2-2, with TRBD2 matching over 11 bases. CDR1 is SQVTM, CDR2 ANQGSEA, per germline. V gave up 7 bases and J gave up 2 bases; unmatched junction bases: 3. The CDR3 sequence is 14 residues long.

This chain connects TRBV28 to TRBJ1-6; a weak D match, TRBD1 (6 bases). Trimming shortened V by 11 bases and J by 0 bases, and 11 bases separated the two germline ends. CDR1 is MDHEN and CDR2 is SYDVKM in the germline V gene. The CDR3 is 14 amino acids. As DNA, the CDR3 is TGTGCCTCCAGGGGTAGCTCCTATAATTCACCCCTCCACTTT. Its translation is CASRGSSYNSPLHF.